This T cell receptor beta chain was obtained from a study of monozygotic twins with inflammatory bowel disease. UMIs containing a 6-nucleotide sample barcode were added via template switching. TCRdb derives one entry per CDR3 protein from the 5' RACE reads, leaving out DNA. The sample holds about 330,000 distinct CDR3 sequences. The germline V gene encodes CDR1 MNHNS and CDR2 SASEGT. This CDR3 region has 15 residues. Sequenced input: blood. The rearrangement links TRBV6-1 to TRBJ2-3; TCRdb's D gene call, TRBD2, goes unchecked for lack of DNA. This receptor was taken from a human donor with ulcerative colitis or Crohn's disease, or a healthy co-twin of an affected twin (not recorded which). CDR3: CASRLAGDLTDTQYF.